This T cell receptor (beta chain) was recorded in a study of blood T cell repertoires in COVID-19. Study-level information: Researchers got acute and convalescent COVID-19 samples from the United States, Italy and Spain. In each case, the material was cDNA or gDNA derived from T cells, B-cell-depleted T cells, or PBMCs.

The CDR3 consists of 15 residues. Looked up from germline, CDR1 is GTSNPN and CDR2 is SVGIG (reference sequence). With V trimmed by 3 bases and J by 2 bases, 2 bases remained unmatched. Per the authors' pipeline: Reference gene primers were amplified, and this amplification served to estimate nucleated cell counts. Here immunoSEQ multiplex PCR was the method, and the copy in TCRdb shows in-frame clones only, minus some. Clonal size and the V and J genes are those of that table, whereas D and trimming came from the DNA. The table includes approximately 200,000 clones, less than 90% detected once. What was sequenced was peripheral blood. The genes are TRBV30 and TRBJ2-4, with 12 bases matching TRBD1. The clonotype originates from a woman aged 55 to 70 who had recovered from COVID-19. The CDR3 nucleotides are TGTGCCTGGAGGGGACAGGGGGCGACCAAAAACATTCAGTACTTC. Its protein product is CAWRGQGATKNIQYF.